The rows below give T cell receptor beta chains drawn from one sample of a study of graft-versus-host responses after intestinal transplantation. Repertoires were generated with immunoSEQ multiplex PCR, while TCRdb's copy carries only in-frame clones and drops some. This table holds roughly 99,000 clones, more than 75% found once. The source material was PBMCs, sampled 255 days after intestinal transplant. The receptors derive from a human patient who received an intestinal transplant, so some T cells may come from the graft donor. Each CDR3 is given with its conserved first and last residue. Each record gives: V gene, D gene, CDR3 protein. D genes are given only for firm matches.

v_gene: TRBV4-1
d_gene: NA
CDR3aa: CASSHSTRRELGDTQYF

v_gene: TRBV9
d_gene: TRBD1
CDR3aa: CASSPITGDGMNEQFF

v_gene: TRBV6-5
d_gene: TRBD1
CDR3aa: CASSSPNRGRNTEAFF

v_gene: TRBV7-8
d_gene: NA
CDR3aa: CASSPGMSYGYTF

v_gene: TRBV14
d_gene: TRBD2
CDR3aa: CASSQGRGTSLQETQYF

v_gene: TRBV27
d_gene: TRBD2
CDR3aa: CASSSRARKVRGEETQYF

v_gene: TRBV27
d_gene: NA
CDR3aa: CASRLGTGANVLTF

v_gene: TRBV18
d_gene: TRBD2
CDR3aa: CASSPFSGGQQETQYF

v_gene: TRBV5-4
d_gene: NA
CDR3aa: CASSLYGGEKLFF

v_gene: TRBV5-1
d_gene: TRBD1
CDR3aa: CASSYGTGDETQYF

v_gene: TRBV2
d_gene: NA
CDR3aa: CASAGQETQYF

v_gene: TRBV30
d_gene: TRBD1
CDR3aa: CAWSPTGIGYGYTF

v_gene: TRBV6-1
d_gene: NA
CDR3aa: CASSETHLHMTAYYEQYF

v_gene: TRBV9
d_gene: TRBD2
CDR3aa: CASSREPAGDHNEQFF

v_gene: TRBV2
d_gene: NA
CDR3aa: CASSEEGSNQPQHF

v_gene: TRBV27
d_gene: TRBD2
CDR3aa: CASSLTSGSTDTQYF

v_gene: TRBV6-4
d_gene: TRBD2
CDR3aa: CASSDSGGGADTQYF

v_gene: TRBV6-1
d_gene: TRBD1
CDR3aa: CASSDGQGNSPLHF

v_gene: TRBV11-2
d_gene: NA
CDR3aa: CASSLRLLNTGELFF

v_gene: TRBV9
d_gene: TRBD1
CDR3aa: CASSGDRGPNYGYTF

v_gene: TRBV27
d_gene: TRBD2
CDR3aa: CASSRTSGSSEQYF

v_gene: TRBV19
d_gene: NA
CDR3aa: CASSIGGMGNYGYTF

v_gene: TRBV7-9
d_gene: NA
CDR3aa: CASSYPRGLYNEQFF

v_gene: TRBV30
d_gene: NA
CDR3aa: CAWSQGGGYNEQFF

v_gene: TRBV7-3
d_gene: NA
CDR3aa: CASSYGFSNQPQHF

v_gene: TRBV2
d_gene: TRBD2
CDR3aa: CASSGLAGDLGQFF

v_gene: TRBV9
d_gene: NA
CDR3aa: CASSVGGAIGGYTF

v_gene: TRBV2
d_gene: NA
CDR3aa: CASSAGRGESEQYF

v_gene: TRBV27
d_gene: NA
CDR3aa: CASSLKGPIGNQPQHF

v_gene: TRBV5-1
d_gene: NA
CDR3aa: CASSLEVENSPLHF

v_gene: TRBV2
d_gene: TRBD2
CDR3aa: CASSVTGGPNPTDTQYF

v_gene: TRBV27
d_gene: NA
CDR3aa: CASSKLTGEAAYEQYF

v_gene: TRBV6-1
d_gene: NA
CDR3aa: CASSDFGGNTEAFF

v_gene: TRBV5-1
d_gene: NA
CDR3aa: CASSLGGLYGYTF

v_gene: TRBV5-6
d_gene: TRBD1
CDR3aa: CASSRDRSTNTGELFF

v_gene: TRBV4-1
d_gene: TRBD2
CDR3aa: CASSQERTSVADTQYF

v_gene: TRBV5-1
d_gene: NA
CDR3aa: CASSLDSRGPQETQYF

v_gene: TRBV7-9
d_gene: TRBD2
CDR3aa: CASSLGLAGSGEQFF

v_gene: TRBV4-2
d_gene: NA
CDR3aa: CASSQDPPGELDEKLFF

v_gene: TRBV4-1
d_gene: TRBD1
CDR3aa: CASSQVDRVNTEAFF

v_gene: TRBV7-2
d_gene: TRBD1
CDR3aa: CASSLGWDREYEQYF

v_gene: TRBV27
d_gene: NA
CDR3aa: CASSSGPEAFF

v_gene: TRBV5-6
d_gene: NA
CDR3aa: CASSLAGEDYGYTF